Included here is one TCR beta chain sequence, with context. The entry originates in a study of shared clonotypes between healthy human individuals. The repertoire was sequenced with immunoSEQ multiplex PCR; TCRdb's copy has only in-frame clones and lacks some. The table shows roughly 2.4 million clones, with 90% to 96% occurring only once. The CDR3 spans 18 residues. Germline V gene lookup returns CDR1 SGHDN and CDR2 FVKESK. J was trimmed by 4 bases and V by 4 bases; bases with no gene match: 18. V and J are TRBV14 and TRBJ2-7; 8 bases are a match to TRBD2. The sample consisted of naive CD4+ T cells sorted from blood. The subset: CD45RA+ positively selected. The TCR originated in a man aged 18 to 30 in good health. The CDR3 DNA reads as TGTGCCAGCAGCCGGAACTTCGGGTCGGGGGGGCTCAGGTACGAGCAGTACTTC. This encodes CASSRNFGSGGLRYEQYF.